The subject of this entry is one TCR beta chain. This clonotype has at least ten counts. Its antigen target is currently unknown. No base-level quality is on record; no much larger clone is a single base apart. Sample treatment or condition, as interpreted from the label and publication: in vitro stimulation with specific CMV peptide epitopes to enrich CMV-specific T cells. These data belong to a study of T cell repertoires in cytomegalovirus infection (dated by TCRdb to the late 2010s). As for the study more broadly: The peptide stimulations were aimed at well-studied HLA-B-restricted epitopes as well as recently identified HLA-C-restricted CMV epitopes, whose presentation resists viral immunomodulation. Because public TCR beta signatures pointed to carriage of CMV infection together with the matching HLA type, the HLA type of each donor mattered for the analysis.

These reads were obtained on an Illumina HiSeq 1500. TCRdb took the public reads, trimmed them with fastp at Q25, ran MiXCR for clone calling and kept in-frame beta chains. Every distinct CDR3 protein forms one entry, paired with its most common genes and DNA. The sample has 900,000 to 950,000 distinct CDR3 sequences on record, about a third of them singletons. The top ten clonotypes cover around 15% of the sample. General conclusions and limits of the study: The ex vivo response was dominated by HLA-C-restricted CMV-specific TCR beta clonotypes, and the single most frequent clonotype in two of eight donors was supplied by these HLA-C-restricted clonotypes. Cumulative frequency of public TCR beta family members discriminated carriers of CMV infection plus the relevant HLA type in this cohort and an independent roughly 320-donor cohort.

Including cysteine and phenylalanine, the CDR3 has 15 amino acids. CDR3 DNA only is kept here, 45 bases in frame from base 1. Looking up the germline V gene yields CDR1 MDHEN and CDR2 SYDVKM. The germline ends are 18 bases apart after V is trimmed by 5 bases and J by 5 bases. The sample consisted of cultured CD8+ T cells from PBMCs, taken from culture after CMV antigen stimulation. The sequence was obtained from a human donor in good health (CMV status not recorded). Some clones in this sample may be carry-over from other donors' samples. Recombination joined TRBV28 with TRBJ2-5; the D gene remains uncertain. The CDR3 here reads CASSPPQDRPETQYF. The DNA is TGTGCCAGCAGTCCCCCCCAGGACCGCCCGGAGACCCAGTACTTC.